The T cell receptor (beta chain) described here comes from a study of identical twins. A universal primer site arose from template switching, and cDNA bore unique molecular identifiers. Via MiXCR, TCRdb re-called the 5' RACE reads, giving one row per CDR3 protein. The sample yields approximately 550,000 distinct CDR3 sequences, about a fifth seen once. This CDR3 is built from 15 residues. Germline loops: CDR1 SEHNR, CDR2 FQNEAQ (reference sequence). Losses at the gene ends were 5 bases for V and 2 bases for J; bases not matched to a gene: 6. This clonotype was detected only a few times. Its specificity is unknown. Study-wide points: Cross-sectional statistical analysis was relied on for the conclusions, without the same donors being followed. Model-predicted out-of-frame TCR alpha sharing fell below observed values in monozygotic twins. Compared with unrelated sharing, twin-shared out-of-frame alpha sequences had more low-probability sequences.

This sample also belongs to another study, concerning yellow fever vaccine responses in identical twins.

This TCR derives from a woman younger than 35 in good health. Sequenced sample: CD4+ T cells sorted from blood. The V call is TRBV7-9, the J call TRBJ2-4, with 7 bases lining up with TRBD1. The chain's CDR3 is CASSPGQLSKNIQYF. The CDR3 DNA follows: TGTGCCAGCAGCCCGGGACAGCTATCCAAAAACATTCAGTACTTC.